These T cell receptor beta chains were read from a single sample in a study of metastatic and nonmetastatic thyroid tumors. TCRdb re-analyzed the PCR reads through MiXCR. The sample has about 38,000 clones, around 28% seen once. Specimen: blood. These TCRs come from a male donor with papillary thyroid cancer or a benign thyroid nodule (not recorded which). Some clones in this sample may be carry-over from other donors' samples. The CDR3 runs from the conserved cysteine through the conserved F or W. A D gene is named only where the DNA matches it firmly. For some rows the clone size is stated as once, few or many, or as a class when expanded; others skip it.

D gene: .
clone size: medium-sized
V gene: TRBV7-9
J gene: TRBJ2-7
CDR3 protein: CASSPGNEQYF
CDR3 DNA: TGTGCCAGCAGCCCGGGGAACGAGCAGTACTTC

D gene: .
clone size: once
V gene: TRBV5-1
J gene: TRBJ1-4
CDR3 protein: CASSAEGGREKLFF
CDR3 DNA: TGCGCCAGCAGCGCTGAAGGAGGTCGTGAAAAACTGTTTTTT

D gene: TRBD1
clone size: medium-sized
V gene: TRBV11-2
J gene: TRBJ1-1
CDR3 protein: CASSSSGTGIAEAFF
CDR3 DNA: TGTGCCAGCAGCTCTTCCGGGACAGGGATCGCTGAAGCTTTCTTT

D gene: .
clone size: few
V gene: TRBV11-2
J gene: TRBJ2-2
CDR3 protein: CASSYVTGELFF
CDR3 DNA: TGTGCCAGCAGCTACGTAACCGGGGAGCTGTTTTTT

D gene: TRBD2
clone size: many
V gene: TRBV7-3
J gene: TRBJ2-1
CDR3 protein: CASSLSGTNNEQFF
CDR3 DNA: TGTGCCAGCAGCTTAAGCGGGACTAACAATGAGCAGTTCTTC

D gene: TRBD2
clone size: .
V gene: TRBV13
J gene: TRBJ2-7
CDR3 protein: CASKLGGDLTYEQYF
CDR3 DNA: TGTGCCAGCAAACTCGGGGGGGATCTCACCTACGAGCAGTACTTC

D gene: .
clone size: many
V gene: TRBV5-1
J gene: TRBJ2-3
CDR3 protein: CASSLGQEDTQYF
CDR3 DNA: TGCGCCAGCAGCCTGGGTCAGGAGGATACGCAGTATTTT

D gene: .
clone size: .
V gene: TRBV7-9
J gene: TRBJ2-7
CDR3 protein: CASSSTHTETYGQYF
CDR3 DNA: TGTGCCAGCAGCTCAACTCACACAGAGACCTACGGGCAGTACTTC

D gene: TRBD2
clone size: .
V gene: TRBV25-1
J gene: TRBJ2-7
CDR3 protein: CASSEGQGTSGRYEQYF
CDR3 DNA: TGTGCCAGCAGTGAGGGGCAGGGAACTAGCGGGAGGTACGAGCAGTACTTC

D gene: TRBD2
clone size: .
V gene: TRBV20-1
J gene: TRBJ2-7
CDR3 protein: CSASTERETSEQYF
CDR3 DNA: TGCAGTGCTAGTACCGAGCGGGAGACGAGCGAGCAGTACTTC

D gene: TRBD2
clone size: many
V gene: TRBV6-2/TRBV6-3
J gene: TRBJ2-5
CDR3 protein: CASSYLAGGETQYF
CDR3 DNA: TGTGCCAGCAGTTACTTGGCGGGAGGGGAGACCCAGTACTTC

D gene: .
clone size: .
V gene: TRBV11-3
J gene: TRBJ2-3
CDR3 protein: CASSFQHDRDTQYF
CDR3 DNA: TGTGCCAGCAGCTTCCAACATGACAGAGATACGCAGTATTTT

D gene: .
clone size: few
V gene: TRBV6-1
J gene: TRBJ1-1
CDR3 protein: CASSPPGDRGTEAFF
CDR3 DNA: TGTGCCAGCAGTCCACCCGGGGATAGGGGCACTGAAGCTTTCTTT

D gene: .
clone size: .
V gene: TRBV6-2/TRBV6-3
J gene: TRBJ1-1
CDR3 protein: CASTDAQPNTEAFF
CDR3 DNA: TGTGCCAGCACCGATGCACAGCCGAACACTGAAGCTTTCTTT

D gene: .
clone size: few
V gene: TRBV24-1
J gene: TRBJ2-6
CDR3 protein: CATGAASGANVLTF
CDR3 DNA: TGTGCCACCGGGGCGGCATCTGGGGCCAACGTCCTGACTTTC

D gene: .
clone size: medium-sized
V gene: TRBV20-1
J gene: TRBJ2-3
CDR3 protein: CSARASSDRPEADTQYF
CDR3 DNA: TGCAGTGCTAGAGCCTCCTCGGACAGACCTGAGGCAGATACGCAGTATTTT

D gene: TRBD1
clone size: .
V gene: TRBV5-1
J gene: TRBJ2-7
CDR3 protein: CARRQGIWAGDYEQYF
CDR3 DNA: TGCGCCAGGAGACAGGGGATCTGGGCCGGGGACTACGAGCAGTACTTC

D gene: TRBD1
clone size: .
V gene: TRBV5-1
J gene: TRBJ2-1
CDR3 protein: CASSLGQGRDNEQFF
CDR3 DNA: TGCGCCAGCAGCTTGGGACAGGGTCGAGACAATGAGCAGTTCTTC

D gene: TRBD1
clone size: .
V gene: TRBV6-6
J gene: TRBJ1-2
CDR3 protein: CASSYSGTGPNYGYTF
CDR3 DNA: TGTGCCAGCAGTTACTCCGGGACAGGGCCTAACTATGGCTACACCTTC

D gene: .
clone size: few
V gene: TRBV19
J gene: TRBJ1-1
CDR3 protein: CASSIDVGMNTEAFF
CDR3 DNA: TGTGCCAGTAGTATAGACGTAGGAATGAACACTGAAGCTTTCTTT

D gene: TRBD2
clone size: many
V gene: TRBV5-4
J gene: TRBJ2-3
CDR3 protein: CASSFGGGSFSDTQYF
CDR3 DNA: TGTGCCAGCAGCTTCGGAGGCGGGAGCTTTTCAGATACGCAGTATTTT

D gene: TRBD2
clone size: many
V gene: TRBV29-1
J gene: TRBJ2-3
CDR3 protein: CSVGSRLAGVDTQYF
CDR3 DNA: TGCAGCGTTGGTTCGAGACTAGCGGGAGTAGATACGCAGTATTTT

D gene: .
clone size: .
V gene: TRBV27
J gene: TRBJ1-1
CDR3 protein: CASSFEGRDTEAFF
CDR3 DNA: TGTGCCAGCAGTTTTGAGGGCAGGGACACTGAAGCTTTCTTT

D gene: .
clone size: many
V gene: TRBV6-1
J gene: TRBJ1-5
CDR3 protein: CASIKNLEFSNQPQHF
CDR3 DNA: TGTGCCAGCATTAAAAACTTGGAATTTAGCAATCAGCCCCAGCATTTT

D gene: .
clone size: .
V gene: TRBV18
J gene: TRBJ2-5
CDR3 protein: CASHSPTTKETQYF
CDR3 DNA: TGTGCCAGCCACTCACCAACTACAAAAGAGACCCAGTACTTC

D gene: .
clone size: .
V gene: TRBV20-1
J gene: TRBJ1-5
CDR3 protein: CSARAAGNQPQHF
CDR3 DNA: TGCAGTGCTAGGGCGGCAGGCAATCAGCCCCAGCATTTT

D gene: .
clone size: medium-sized
V gene: TRBV20-1
J gene: TRBJ2-1
CDR3 protein: CSARDQGVAGHNEQFF
CDR3 DNA: TGCAGTGCTAGAGATCAGGGAGTGGCTGGGCACAATGAGCAGTTCTTC

D gene: .
clone size: few
V gene: TRBV6-6
J gene: TRBJ2-3
CDR3 protein: CASSYSHIYTDTQYF
CDR3 DNA: TGTGCCAGCAGTTACTCCCACATCTACACAGATACGCAGTATTTT

D gene: TRBD2
clone size: .
V gene: TRBV28
J gene: TRBJ2-1
CDR3 protein: CASSLFWTSGSRRHNEQFF
CDR3 DNA: TGTGCCAGCAGTTTATTTTGGACTAGCGGGAGTAGACGGCACAATGAGCAGTTCTTC

D gene: .
clone size: .
V gene: TRBV12-3/TRBV12-4
J gene: TRBJ2-2
CDR3 protein: CASSPGQLNTGELFF
CDR3 DNA: TGTGCCAGCAGCCCCGGACAGTTGAACACCGGGGAGCTGTTTTTT

D gene: TRBD1
clone size: medium-sized
V gene: TRBV28
J gene: TRBJ2-7
CDR3 protein: CASTSLVTGTFSSYEQYF
CDR3 DNA: TGTGCCAGCACGTCCTTGGTGACAGGGACATTCTCTTCCTACGAGCAGTACTTC

D gene: TRBD2
clone size: few
V gene: TRBV28
J gene: TRBJ2-3
CDR3 protein: CASSQKLAGVNTQYF
CDR3 DNA: TGTGCCAGCAGCCAGAAACTAGCGGGAGTGAATACGCAGTATTTT